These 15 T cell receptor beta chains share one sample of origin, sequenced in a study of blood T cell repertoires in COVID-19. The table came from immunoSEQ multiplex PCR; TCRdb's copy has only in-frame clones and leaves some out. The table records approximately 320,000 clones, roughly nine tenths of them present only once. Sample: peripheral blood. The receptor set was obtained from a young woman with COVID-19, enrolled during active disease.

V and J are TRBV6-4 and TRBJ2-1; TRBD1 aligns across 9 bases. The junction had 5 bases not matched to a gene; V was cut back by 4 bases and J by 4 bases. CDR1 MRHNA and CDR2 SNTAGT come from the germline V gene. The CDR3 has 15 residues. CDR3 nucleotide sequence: TGTGCCAGCAGTGCCGGGACAGGGTCGTACAATGAGCAGTTCTTC. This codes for CASSAGTGSYNEQFF.

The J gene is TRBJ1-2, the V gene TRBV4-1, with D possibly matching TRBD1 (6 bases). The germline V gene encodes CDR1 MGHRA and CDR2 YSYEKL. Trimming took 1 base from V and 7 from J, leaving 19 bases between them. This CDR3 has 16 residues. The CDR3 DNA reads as TGCGCCAGCAGCCAAGGACGATCTACAGGGAGTGTTGGCTACACCTTC. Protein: CASSQGRSTGSVGYTF.

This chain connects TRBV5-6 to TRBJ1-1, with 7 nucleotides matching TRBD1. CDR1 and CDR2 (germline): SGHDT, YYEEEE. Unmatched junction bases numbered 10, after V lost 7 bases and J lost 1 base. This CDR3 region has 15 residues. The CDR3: CASYKSGQWNTEAFF. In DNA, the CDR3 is TGTGCCAGCTATAAATCGGGACAGTGGAACACTGAAGCTTTCTTT.

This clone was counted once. The CDR3 reads CASSLNGDRGSYEQYF. The CDR3 DNA reads TGCGCCAGCAGCTTGAACGGGGACAGGGGATCCTACGAGCAGTACTTC. V gene TRBV5-1 combines with J gene TRBJ2-7, with 10 bases matching TRBD1. The V and J ends lost 1 base and 1 base, in that order; junction bases with no gene match: 5. The CDR3 contains 16 residues. Germline CDR1 SGHRS, CDR2 YFSETQ.

The CDR3 DNA reads as TGTGCCAGCAGCGGGCGGGAGCGGGGGTCCTACGAGCAGTACTTC. Amino acids: CASSGRERGSYEQYF. This sequence joins TRBV6-5 and TRBJ2-7; 8 positions agree with TRBD2. Germline V lookup: CDR1 MNHEY, CDR2 SVGAGI. The CDR3 has 15 residues. With 6 bases clipped from V and 1 base from J, the junction kept 8 bases outside the gene matches.

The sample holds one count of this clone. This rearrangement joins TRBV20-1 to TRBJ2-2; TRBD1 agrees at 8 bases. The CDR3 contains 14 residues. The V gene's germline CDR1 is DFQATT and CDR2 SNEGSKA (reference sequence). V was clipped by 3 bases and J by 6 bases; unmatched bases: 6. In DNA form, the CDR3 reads TGCAGTGCTAGTCGGGCCAGGGGGCCCGGGGAGCTGTTTTTT. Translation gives CSASRARGPGELFF.

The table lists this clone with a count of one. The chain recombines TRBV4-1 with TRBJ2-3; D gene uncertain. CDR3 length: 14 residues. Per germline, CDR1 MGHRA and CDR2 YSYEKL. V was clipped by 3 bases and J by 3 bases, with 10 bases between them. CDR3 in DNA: TGCGCCAGCAGCCACCGAGGCAAGACAGATACGCAGTATTTT. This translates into CASSHRGKTDTQYF.

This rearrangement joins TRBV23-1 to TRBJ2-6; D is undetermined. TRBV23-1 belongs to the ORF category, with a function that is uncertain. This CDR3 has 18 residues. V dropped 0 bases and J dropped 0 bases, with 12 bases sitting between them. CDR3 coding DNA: TGCGCCAGCAGTCAATCTTGTGGGCAATTCTCTGGGGCCAACGTCCTGACTTTC. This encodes CASSQSCGQFSGANVLTF.

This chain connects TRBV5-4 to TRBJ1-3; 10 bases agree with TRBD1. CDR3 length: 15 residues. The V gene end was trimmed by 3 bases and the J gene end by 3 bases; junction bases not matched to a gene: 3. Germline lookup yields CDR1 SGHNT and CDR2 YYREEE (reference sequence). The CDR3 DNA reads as TGTGCCAGCAGCTCAAGGGACAGGGGTGGAAACACCATATATTTT. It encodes CASSSRDRGGNTIYF. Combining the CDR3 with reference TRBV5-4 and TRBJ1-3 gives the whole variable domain ETGVTQSPTHLIKTRGQQVTLRCSSQSGHNTVSWYQQALGQGPQFIFQYYREEENGRGNFPPRFSGLQFPNYSSELNVNALELDDSALYLCASSSRDRGGNTIYFGEGSWLTVV.

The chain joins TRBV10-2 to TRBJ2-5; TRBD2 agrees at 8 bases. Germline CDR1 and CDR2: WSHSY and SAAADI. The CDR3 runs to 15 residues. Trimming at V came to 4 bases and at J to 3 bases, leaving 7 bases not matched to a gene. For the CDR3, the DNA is TGCGCCAGCAGTGGGGCGGGGGGATGGAAAGAGACCCAGTACTTC. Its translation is CASSGAGGWKETQYF.

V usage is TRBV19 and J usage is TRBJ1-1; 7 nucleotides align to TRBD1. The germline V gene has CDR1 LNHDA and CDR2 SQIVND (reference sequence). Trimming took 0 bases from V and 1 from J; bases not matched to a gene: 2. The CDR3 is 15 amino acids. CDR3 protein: CASSIDGTANTEAFF. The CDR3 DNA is TGTGCCAGTAGTATAGATGGGACAGCGAACACTGAAGCTTTCTTT.

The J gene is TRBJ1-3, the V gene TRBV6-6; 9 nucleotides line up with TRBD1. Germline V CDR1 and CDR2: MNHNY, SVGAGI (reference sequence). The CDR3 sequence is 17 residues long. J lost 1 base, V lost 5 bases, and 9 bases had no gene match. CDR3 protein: CASSQVRDRESGNTIYF. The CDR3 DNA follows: TGTGCCAGCAGTCAGGTCCGGGACAGGGAATCTGGAAACACCATATATTTT.

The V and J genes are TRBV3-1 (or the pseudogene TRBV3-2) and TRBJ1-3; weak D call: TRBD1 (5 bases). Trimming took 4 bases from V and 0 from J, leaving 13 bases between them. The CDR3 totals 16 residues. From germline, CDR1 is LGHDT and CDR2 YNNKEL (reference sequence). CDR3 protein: CASSRTTGPSGNTIYF. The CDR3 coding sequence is TGTGCCAGCAGCCGAACCACAGGTCCCTCTGGAAACACCATATATTTT.

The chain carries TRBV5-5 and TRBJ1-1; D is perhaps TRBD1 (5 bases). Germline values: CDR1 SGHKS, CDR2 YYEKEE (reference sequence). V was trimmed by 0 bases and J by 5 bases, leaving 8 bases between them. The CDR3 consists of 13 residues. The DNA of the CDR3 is TGTGCCAGCAGCTTGGTCCGACAGACTGAAGCTTTCTTT. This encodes CASSLVRQTEAFF.

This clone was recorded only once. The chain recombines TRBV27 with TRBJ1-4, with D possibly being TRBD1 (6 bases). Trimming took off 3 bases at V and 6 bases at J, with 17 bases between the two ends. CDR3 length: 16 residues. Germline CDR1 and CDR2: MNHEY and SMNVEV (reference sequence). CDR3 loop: CASSLRGARGHEKLFF. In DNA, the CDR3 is TGTGCCAGCAGTTTGCGGGGGGCGCGGGGCCATGAAAAACTGTTTTTT.